The T cell receptor beta chain described here comes from a study of T cell responses to AZD1222 COVID-19 vaccine. Overall study findings and caveats: Across spike, vaccine-associated CD4 TCRs were found, dominant at 160-218 and 743-854.

V was shortened by 0 bases and J by 0 bases, with 6 bases between the two germline ends. CDR3 length: 15 amino acids. CDR1 is MNHNY, CDR2 SVGAGI, per germline (reference sequence). TCRdb's table, derived via immunoSEQ multiplex PCR, lists solely in-frame clones and lacks some. The data contain under 200,000 clones, approximately 95% of them singletons. This clone came up once. Its specificity is not known. The sequence came from an adult in good health. This sequence joins TRBV6-6 and TRBJ2-1; D not certain. Sample: peripheral blood, taken on day 0 of AZD1222 vaccination. CDR3 protein: CASSYSESSYNEQFF. CDR3 nucleotide sequence: TGTGCCAGCAGTTACTCAGAGAGCTCCTACAATGAGCAGTTCTTC.